This paragraph covers one T cell receptor beta chain sequence. The antigen remains undetermined. Per the germline V gene, CDR1 is MNHNS and CDR2 is SASEGT. The CDR3 spans 12 residues. V shed 5 bases and J shed 6 bases, with 8 bases lying between them. Donors consisted of healthy bone marrow donors. The sample is drawn from a study of cytomegalovirus exposure and HLA in healthy donors. Study-level information: Of 300 to 500 genotyped donors, roughly 81% grouped in the Caucasian-associated ancestry cluster. Study-level points and caveats: Follow-up analysis later connected one missense variant in DCLRE1C with trimming of TCR beta V- and J-genes. Sequencing probably produced one cluster of sequence variants that were highly shared.

Primers for the PCR totalled 60 Vbeta and 13 Jbeta. The assay was immunoSEQ multiplex PCR, and TCRdb's table has in-frame clones only and misses some. The table lists over 95,000 clones, 82% of them singletons. The sample consisted of PBMCs. This chain connects TRBV6-1 to TRBJ2-1; D unresolved. The TCR sequence derives from a woman younger than 35 in good health and CMV-seronegative. This CDR3 is CASSHRRNEQFF. In DNA form, the CDR3 reads TGTGCCAGCAGTCACAGACGCAATGAGCAGTTCTTC.